This T cell receptor (beta chain) was documented in a study of T cells in Graves' hyperthyroidism and ophthalmopathy. TCR beta CDR3 region amplification was performed from RNA transcripts. The HTBI primer set was used in a first-round RT-PCR of the TCR CDR3. TCRdb passed the multiplex PCR reads through MiXCR, listing each CDR3 protein once. Of fewer than 500,000 distinct CDR3 sequences detected, roughly 14% appear once; the ten largest clones hold 13%. Whole-study results and caveats: The model forecast ophthalmopathy, anticipating it by a median roughly 6.3 months before onset.

Ophthalmopathy cases met thresholds of Clinical Activity Score at least 3, NOSPECS grade at least 4 and duration under 3 months. Uncontrolled infection, other autoimmune disease, pregnancy and lactation each barred patients from inclusion. Clinical symptoms, serum thyroxine and TRAb, thyroid ultrasound and orbital computed tomography together formed the diagnostic basis. The sample holds many counts of this clonotype. Its antigen is as yet unknown. This receptor was taken from a man younger than 35 with Graves' ophthalmopathy. Source material: blood.

The CDR3 region is CASSLEIGGDSPLHF. DNA for the CDR3: TGTGCCAGCAGCTTGGAGATAGGGGGAGATTCACCCCTCCACTTT. The chain joins TRBV5-8 to TRBJ1-6; tentatively, D is TRBD1 (6 bases). The germline V gene encodes CDR1 SGHTS and CDR2 YDEGEE. The V end was cut by 0 bases, the J end by 8 bases, with 12 bases between. The CDR3 has 15 amino acids. The full variable domain, rest sourced from reference TRBV5-8 and TRBJ1-6, is EAGVTQSPTHLIKTRGQQATLRCSPISGHTSVYWYQQALGLGLQFLLWYDEGEERNRGNFPPRFSGRQFPNYSSELNVNALELEDSALYLCASSLEIGGDSPLHFGNGTRLTVT.